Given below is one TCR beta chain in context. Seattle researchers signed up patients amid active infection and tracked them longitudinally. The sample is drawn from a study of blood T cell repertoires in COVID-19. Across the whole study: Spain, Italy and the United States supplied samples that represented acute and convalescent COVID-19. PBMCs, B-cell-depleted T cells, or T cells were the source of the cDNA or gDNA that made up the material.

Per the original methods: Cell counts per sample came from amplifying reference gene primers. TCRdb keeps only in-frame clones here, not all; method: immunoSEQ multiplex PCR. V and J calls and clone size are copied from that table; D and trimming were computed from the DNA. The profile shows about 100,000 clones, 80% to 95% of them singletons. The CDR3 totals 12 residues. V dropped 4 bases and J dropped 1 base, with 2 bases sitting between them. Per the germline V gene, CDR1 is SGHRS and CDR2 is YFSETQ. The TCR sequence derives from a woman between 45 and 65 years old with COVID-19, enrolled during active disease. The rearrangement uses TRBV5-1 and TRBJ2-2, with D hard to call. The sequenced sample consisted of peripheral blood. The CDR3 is CASSQNTGELFF. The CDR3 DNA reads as TGCGCCAGCAGCCAGAACACCGGGGAGCTGTTTTTT.